These 27 T cell receptor beta chains came from one sample sequenced in a study of T cell repertoires in cytomegalovirus infection. Antigens for these TCRs are unknown. In TCRdb, the reads were re-called with MiXCR into one record per CDR3 protein. Here the sample spans roughly 310,000 distinct CDR3 sequences, 25% to 30% being singletons. The source material was cultured PBMCs, sampled from culture after CMV antigen stimulation. The receptors derive from a human donor in good health (CMV status not recorded). Some clones in this sample may be carry-over from other donors' samples.

V is TRBV7-2 and J is TRBJ2-3; 11 bases align to TRBD2. V lost 4 bases, J lost 0 bases, and 3 bases stayed unmatched. The V gene's germline CDR1 is SGHTA and CDR2 FQGNSA. This CDR3 comprises 16 residues. This CDR3 reads CASSYRLAGSTDTQYF. CDR3 DNA sequence: TGTGCCAGCAGCTACCGACTAGCGGGGAGCACAGATACGCAGTATTTT.

This clonotype has just a few counts. The rearrangement uses TRBV20-1 and TRBJ1-2; TRBD1 matches at 8 bases. Trimming at V came to 6 bases and at J to 8 bases, leaving 11 bases not matched to a gene. Germline V gene data show CDR1 as DFQATT and CDR2 as SNEGSKA (reference sequence). This CDR3 region has 13 residues. CDR3 in DNA: TGCAGTGCCATGGGACAGGCGAAGTCAGGCTACACCTTC. Its translation is CSAMGQAKSGYTF.

This clonotype has only a few counts. CDR3 sequence: CASSNEREMFYNEQFF. CDR3 sequence (DNA): TGTGCCAGTAGTAATGAGCGGGAGATGTTCTACAATGAGCAGTTCTTC. The chain carries TRBV19 and TRBJ2-1; 8 bases fit TRBD2. Germline V gene lookup returns CDR1 LNHDA and CDR2 SQIVND (reference sequence). The CDR3 runs 16 residues. After removal of 4 bases from V and 3 bases from J, the junction contained 8 bases not matched to a gene.

This clonotype was seen many times. The chain recombines TRBV6-2 or TRBV6-3 with TRBJ1-5; no firm D call. Germline V CDR1 and CDR2: MNHEY, SVGEGT. The CDR3 is made up of 15 amino acids. V was clipped by 2 bases and J by 0 bases, with 8 bases between them. This CDR3 is CASSYLRASNQPQHF. The CDR3 DNA sequence: TGTGCCAGCAGTTACCTGCGGGCTAGCAATCAGCCCCAGCATTTT.

This clonotype was observed a handful of times. This rearrangement joins TRBV6-5 to TRBJ2-1, with D perhaps being TRBD1 or TRBD2 (5 bases each). Germline CDR1 reads MNHEY; CDR2 reads SVGAGI. CDR3 length: 17 amino acids. The V end was cut by 8 bases, the J end by 0 bases, with 20 bases between. CDR3 sequence: CASRISGTGSSYNEQFF. In nucleotides, the CDR3 is TGTGCCAGCCGAATTTCCGGGACGGGGAGCTCCTACAATGAGCAGTTCTTC.

The chain recombines TRBV4-2 with TRBJ1-5; D gene unclear. Looked up from germline, CDR1 is LGHNA and CDR2 is YNFKEQ. CDR3 size: 17 residues. V was cut by 3 bases and J by 3 bases, with 18 bases left in between. CDR3 DNA sequence: TGTGCCAGCAGCCATATTATGGACGGACGACTCAATCAGCCCCAGCATTTT. Protein sequence: CASSHIMDGRLNQPQHF.

This clonotype showed up many times. This rearrangement joins TRBV7-2 to TRBJ1-3, with D maybe TRBD1 (6 bases). Trimming left V 4 bases short and J 0 bases short, with 16 bases between. CDR1 SGHTA and CDR2 FQGNSA come from the germline V gene. This CDR3 is built from 17 residues. DNA for the CDR3: TGTGCCAGCAGCTGGGTACAAGGGGGTAGCTCTGGAAACACCATATATTTT. It is translated as CASSWVQGGSSGNTIYF.

The chain has TRBV2 and TRBJ2-2; TRBD1 is a possible D gene (6 bases). The CDR3 is made up of 14 amino acids. V lost 6 bases, J lost 4 bases, and 12 bases lay in between. CDR1 and CDR2 (germline): SNHLY, FYNNEI. The CDR3 reads CASRPDRSTGELFF. The DNA of the CDR3 is TGTGCCAGCAGGCCCGACAGGTCCACCGGGGAGCTGTTTTTT.

This clonotype was seen many times. The chain combines TRBV7-3 with TRBJ2-3, with 14 bases that match TRBD2. CDR1 and CDR2 (germline): SGHTA, FQGTGA. The ends lost 4 bases at V and 4 bases at J; junction bases unmatched: 1. The CDR3 sequence is 15 residues long. The CDR3 DNA is TGTGCCAGCAGCTCGGGACTAGCGGGAGCAGATACGCAGTATTTT. Translating gives CASSSGLAGADTQYF.

The V gene is TRBV6-5, the J gene TRBJ1-1, with TRBD1 as a possible D gene (6 bases). CDR3 length: 12 residues. V gave up 5 bases and J gave up 4 bases, with 8 bases separating them. CDR1 and CDR2 (germline): MNHEY, SVGAGI. The CDR3 coding sequence is TGTGCCAGCAGTAGGGGGGCCACTGAAGCTTTCTTT. This encodes CASSRGATEAFF.

The chain couples TRBV25-1 to TRBJ1-1; D perhaps matches TRBD1 (5 bases). The V end lost 8 bases, the J end lost 4 bases, and 17 bases lay between the germline ends. Germline values: CDR1 MGHDK, CDR2 SYGVNS. The CDR3 is 14 amino acids. CDR3 amino acids: CASQRGGAGTEAFF. As DNA, the CDR3 is TGTGCCAGCCAAAGGGGAGGGGCGGGCACTGAAGCTTTCTTT.

V is TRBV6-6 and J is TRBJ1-1; D remains ambiguous. V was cut by 11 bases and J by 10 bases, with 11 bases left in between. From germline, CDR1 is MNHNY and CDR2 SVGAGI (reference sequence). The CDR3 is 9 residues long. The CDR3 region is CAAAPGAFF. The DNA of the CDR3 is TGTGCCGCCGCGCCGGGAGCTTTCTTT.

The chain links TRBV11-2 to TRBJ2-1; 7 nucleotides agree with TRBD2. J gave up 4 bases and V 5 bases, and 8 bases lay outside the gene matches. The germline V gene has CDR1 SGHAT and CDR2 FQNNGV. This CDR3 is built from 15 residues. The CDR3 DNA sequence: TGTGCCAGCAGCCAAGCGGGGAGGAGTTACAATGAGCAGTTCTTC. Its protein is CASSQAGRSYNEQFF. The full variable domain, rest sourced from reference TRBV11-2 and TRBJ2-1, is EAGVAQSPRYKIIEKRQSVAFWCNPISGHATLYWYQQILGQGPKLLIQFQNNGVVDDSQLPKDRFSAERLKGVDSTLKIQPAKLEDSAVYLCASSQAGRSYNEQFFGPGTRLTVL.

In its sample, this clonotype was seen a few times. The rearrangement links TRBV12-3 or TRBV12-4 to TRBJ1-2; D gene uncertain. CDR3 length: 15 amino acids. Trimming removed 0 bases from V and 0 bases from J, with 8 bases in between. DNA of the CDR3: TGTGCCAGCAGTTTAGCCCCTCGACCTAACTATGGCTACACCTTC. Translated: CASSLAPRPNYGYTF.

This clonotype turned up a few times. The chain couples TRBV12-3 or TRBV12-4 to TRBJ2-7; perhaps TRBD1 as D (5 bases). Deletions cut 1 base from V and 5 bases from J, with 12 bases between. The CDR3 length is 14 residues. The CDR3 sequence is CASSLVSGINEQYF. CDR3 coding DNA: TGTGCCAGCAGTTTAGTGTCAGGGATCAACGAGCAGTACTTC.

This clonotype has a handful of counts. V and J are TRBV11-2 and TRBJ2-1; 8 bases are a match to TRBD2. Germline V gene sequence: CDR1 SGHAT, CDR2 FQNNGV. V was pared by 5 bases and J by 5 bases, with 11 bases of the junction left unmatched. The length of the CDR3 is 16 residues. This CDR3 is CASSPIAGRYDNEQFF. In DNA form, the CDR3 reads TGTGCCAGCAGCCCAATAGCGGGGAGGTACGACAATGAGCAGTTCTTC.

The J gene is TRBJ2-3, the V gene TRBV7-2; D call uncertain. CDR1 is SGHTA and CDR2 is FQGNSA in the germline V gene. Trimming stripped 1 base from V and 2 bases from J, with 16 bases between. The CDR3 sequence is 17 residues long. The CDR3 coding sequence is TGTGCCAGCAGCTTAGTAATAGGGCAGAGATACACAGATACGCAGTATTTT. This codes for CASSLVIGQRYTDTQYF.

The V gene is TRBV2, the J gene TRBJ1-4; 7 bases fit TRBD1. V was clipped by 4 bases and J by 5 bases; unmatched bases: 7. From germline, CDR1 is SNHLY and CDR2 FYNNEI. CDR3 length: 15 amino acids. CDR3 in amino acids: CASSGLGTVNEKLFF. DNA of the CDR3: TGTGCCAGCAGTGGACTCGGGACAGTGAATGAAAAACTGTTTTTT. Complete variable domain (other parts from reference TRBV2 and TRBJ1-4): EPEVTQTPSHQVTQMGQEVILRCVPISNHLYFYWYRQILGQKVEFLVSFYNNEISEKSEIFDDQFSVERPDGSNFTLKIRSTKLEDSAMYFCASSGLGTVNEKLFFGSGTQLSVL.

CDR3 sequence (DNA): TGTGCCAGCAGCTTAGCCCAATTCGAGCAGTACTTC. It is translated as CASSLAQFEQYF. The rearrangement uses TRBV7-2 and TRBJ2-7; D ambiguous. CDR3 length equals 12 residues. With 0 bases removed from V and 6 bases from J, the gap between germline ends came to 6 bases. The germline V gene has CDR1 SGHTA and CDR2 FQGNSA.

The CDR3 reads CASDDRLNTEAFF. CDR3 coding DNA: TGTGCCAGTGATGACAGACTAAACACTGAAGCTTTCTTT. The chain uses TRBV19 and TRBJ1-1, with D possibly being TRBD1 (5 bases). The CDR3 is 13 amino acids. CDR1 and CDR2 from the germline V gene are LNHDA and SQIVND (reference sequence). Trimming removed 8 bases from V and 2 bases from J, with 12 bases in between. Drawing the rest from reference TRBV19 and TRBJ1-1, the complete variable domain is DGGITQSPKYLFRKEGQNVTLSCEQNLNHDAMYWYRQDPGQGLRLIYYSQIVNDFQKGDIAEGYSVSREKKESFPLTVTSAQKNPTAFYLCASDDRLNTEAFFGQGTRLTVV.

This rearrangement joins TRBV9 to TRBJ2-3; D is uncertain. Trimming pared 6 bases from V and 3 bases from J, leaving 17 bases between. The germline V gene encodes CDR1 SGDLS and CDR2 YYNGEE. The CDR3 spans 15 residues. The CDR3 spells CASTSNQKTTDTQYF. The CDR3 DNA reads as TGTGCCAGCACGTCGAACCAGAAAACTACAGATACGCAGTATTTT.

The V and J genes are TRBV2 and TRBJ1-2; TRBD1 matches 8 bases. V gave up 2 bases and J gave up 5 bases; unmatched junction bases: 10. Per germline, CDR1 SNHLY and CDR2 FYNNEI. The CDR3 consists of 16 residues. The DNA of the CDR3 is TGTGCCAGCAGTGAACCCGCGGACAGGGTGTCGTATGGCTACACCTTC. Translating gives CASSEPADRVSYGYTF.

This clonotype was picked up a small number of times. The chain combines TRBV12-3 or TRBV12-4 with TRBJ2-7; 10 positions match TRBD1. This CDR3 comprises 15 residues. J lost 4 bases, V lost 4 bases, and 7 bases had no gene match. CDR3 residues: CASSYGRQGAYEQYF. Here the CDR3 DNA reads TGTGCCAGCAGTTATGGCCGACAGGGGGCTTACGAGCAGTACTTC.

A word on this clonotype: An end of the junction differs from the germline gene, which may be a read error. The chain is built from TRBV4-1 and TRBJ2-3; TRBD2 is a possible D gene (5 bases). CDR1 MGHRA and CDR2 YSYEKL come from the germline V gene. This CDR3 is built from 15 residues. CDR3 nucleotides: TGTGCCAGCAGCCAAGTTAACCGGCGGGCCGATACGCAGTATTTT. Translated, it gives CASSQVNRRADTQYF.

Only a few counts were recorded for this clonotype. This rearrangement joins TRBV20-1 to TRBJ1-5; 8 bases agree with TRBD1. The CDR3 runs to 12 residues. The V segment lost 7 bases and the J segment 7 bases; nucleotides outside the gene matches: 6. The germline gives CDR1 DFQATT, CDR2 SNEGSKA (reference sequence). In DNA, the CDR3 is TGCAGTGGCGGACAGGGTGGGCAGCCCCAGCATTTT. Residues: CSGGQGGQPQHF.

The rearrangement uses TRBV18 and TRBJ1-1, with TRBD1 matching 9 bases. Per germline, CDR1 KGHSH and CDR2 LQKENI. The CDR3 covers 14 residues. V lost 2 bases and J lost 4; bases outside the gene matches: 2. CDR3 nucleotide sequence: TGTGCCAGCTCACCATCGGACAGGGGCACTGAAGCTTTCTTT. As protein: CASSPSDRGTEAFF.

The chain uses TRBV10-3 and TRBJ2-1; the match to TRBD2 covers 8 bases. Unmatched junction bases numbered 7, after V lost 3 bases and J lost 12 bases. The CDR3 length is 13 residues. Germline V lookup: CDR1 ENHRY, CDR2 SYGVKD. The CDR3, as DNA: TGTGCCATCAGTGAATCGACTAGCGAGGGGCAGTTCTTC. The encoded protein is CAISESTSEGQFF.